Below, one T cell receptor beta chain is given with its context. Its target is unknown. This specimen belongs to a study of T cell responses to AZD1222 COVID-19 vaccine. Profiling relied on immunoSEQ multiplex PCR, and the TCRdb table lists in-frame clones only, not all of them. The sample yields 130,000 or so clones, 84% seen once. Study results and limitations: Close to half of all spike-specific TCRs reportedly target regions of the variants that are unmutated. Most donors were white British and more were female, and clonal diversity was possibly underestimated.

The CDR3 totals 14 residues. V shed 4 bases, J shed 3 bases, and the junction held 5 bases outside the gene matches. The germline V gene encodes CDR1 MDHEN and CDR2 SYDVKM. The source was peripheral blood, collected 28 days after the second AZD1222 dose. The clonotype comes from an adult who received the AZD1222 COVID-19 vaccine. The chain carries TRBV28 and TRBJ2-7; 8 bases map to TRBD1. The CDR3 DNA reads TGTGCCAGCAGTTCGGCAGGGGGCTTCTACGAGCAGTACTTC. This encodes CASSSAGGFYEQYF.